A selection of T cell receptor beta chains follows, all from one sample in a study of blood T cell repertoires in COVID-19. The protocol was immunoSEQ multiplex PCR, while the TCRdb copy is restricted to in-frame clones and leaves out a portion. The sample consists of 55,000 or so clones, just over 90% of them appearing once. Source material: peripheral blood. These receptors were collected from a man aged 35 to 55 with acute or convalescent COVID-19. Both conserved end residues are trimmed from each CDR3. Fields, in order: V gene, CDR3 protein.

V: TRBV7-9; CDR3: ASSLKGDTEAF
V: TRBV6-5; CDR3: ASRTEPGGEKLF
V: TRBV30; CDR3: AWSAGGSMHTGELF
V: TRBV6-1; CDR3: ASSEWQETQY
V: TRBV11-3; CDR3: ASSLGGGPGTEAF
V: TRBV19; CDR3: ASTWGRGTEAF
V: TRBV3-1/TRBV3-2; CDR3: ASSQPSNRGRRTEAF
V: TRBV3-1/TRBV3-2; CDR3: ATPLRETGELF
V: TRBV15; CDR3: ATSRDMGHEKLF
V: TRBV24-1; CDR3: ATMGGSSYNEQF
V: TRBV5-1; CDR3: ASSDTSGMAGELF
V: TRBV6-5; CDR3: ASQVSYYNEQF
V: TRBV11-2; CDR3: ASSRNRGDSPLH
V: TRBV7-9; CDR3: ASSLGEQAFYGYT
V: TRBV29-1; CDR3: SGYYNTEAF
V: TRBV7-9; CDR3: ASSQGGAGGSTDTQY
V: TRBV28; CDR3: ASSSVRDSYGYT
V: TRBV21-1; CDR3: AARFGDQPQH
V: TRBV7-9; CDR3: ASSLGAGTEAF
V: TRBV11-2; CDR3: ASSSMTSGSTDTQY
V: TRBV5-8; CDR3: ASSHGTPLIYGYT
V: TRBV19; CDR3: ASSIVAGARYNEQF
V: TRBV27; CDR3: ASSSRGRLEAF
V: TRBV28; CDR3: ASSSQTGSYGYT
V: TRBV6-5; CDR3: ASSSGSSNYSYT
V: TRBV9; CDR3: ASSAQGGVYNEQF
V: TRBV5-1; CDR3: ASSLVAGTGNTIY
V: TRBV6-1; CDR3: ASSDGGAGYGYT
V: TRBV6-2/TRBV6-3; CDR3: ASSRGTGGEQY
V: TRBV7-9; CDR3: ASSEGPTGYNSPLH
V: TRBV13; CDR3: ASSSDRGSANTEAF
V: TRBV3-1/TRBV3-2; CDR3: ASSPRLAGNNEQF
V: TRBV15; CDR3: ATSRREGVQY
V: TRBV3-1/TRBV3-2; CDR3: ASSQGLAGGPNTGELF
V: TRBV11-2; CDR3: ASSSGQPNTEAF
V: TRBV5-1; CDR3: ASSLGLAGYLAYEQY
V: TRBV24-1; CDR3: ATSEGTGGPNTEAF
V: TRBV29-1; CDR3: SVDQVNTEAF
V: TRBV6-4; CDR3: ASGTGGNQPQH
V: TRBV2; CDR3: ASSEARVDYGYT
V: TRBV28; CDR3: ASSLSQFSGNTIY
V: TRBV11-2; CDR3: ASSWANTEAF
V: TRBV14; CDR3: ASSDGTPFYGYT
V: TRBV7-9; CDR3: ASSPFYGQGNTEAF